A single sample is the source of the 3 T cell receptor beta chains below, sequenced in a study of CD8+CD57+ T cells in acquired aplastic anemia. CDR3 and TCR beta VDJ profiling relied on a genomic DNA template. TCRdb itself ran the reads through MiXCR, one entry per CDR3 protein. Of approximately 260,000 distinct CDR3 sequences listed, approximately 79% are singletons. Patients chosen for sequencing had CD8+CD57+ cells that had expanded, as shown by flow cytometry. The specimen sequenced was sorted CD4+, CD8+, or CD8+CD57+ T cells (not recorded which) from PBMCs. The receptors originated from a human donor with aplastic anemia.

About this clonotype itself: The junction departs from the called germline gene at one end, perhaps through a read error. The chain recombines TRBV7-3 with TRBJ2-5; D may match TRBD1 or TRBD2 (5 bases each). Germline loops: CDR1 SGHTA, CDR2 FQGTGA. This CDR3 spans 14 amino acids. The CDR3 DNA follows: TGTGCCACCAGCAGATCGGCAGCTTGGGGGACCCCGTACTTC. This codes for CATSRSAAWGTPYF.

This clonotype was seen only a few times. The chain uses TRBV5-4 and TRBJ1-6; no clear D. V dropped 2 bases and J dropped 8 bases, with 8 bases sitting between them. CDR1 is SGHNT and CDR2 is YYREEE in the germline V gene (reference sequence). The CDR3 is 13 amino acids. The CDR3 bases are TGTGCCAGCAGCTTTACTAGCGATTCACCCCTCCACTTT. Protein product: CASSFTSDSPLHF.

As concerns this clonotype: An end of the junction does not agree with germline; a read error may underlie this. The rearrangement joins TRBV2 to TRBJ2-5; the D call may be TRBD1 or TRBD2 (6 bases each). CDR1 is SNHLY and CDR2 is FYNNEI in the germline V gene. The CDR3 is made up of 15 amino acids. The chain's CDR3 is CASGAGGTYTQNFGF. CDR3 DNA: TGTGCCAGCGGTGCCGGGGGCACTTATACGCAGAATTTTGGCTTC. The variable domain in full, with the rest retrieved from reference TRBV2 and TRBJ2-5, is EPEVTQTPSHQVTQMGQEVILRCVPISNHLYFYWYRQILGQKVEFLVSFYNNEISEKSEIFDDQFSVERPDGSNFTLKIRSTKLEDSAMYFCASGAGGTYTQNFGFGPGTRLLVL.